The present entry profiles one TCR beta chain with its context. The antigen is unknown. The data derive from a study of blood T cells in healthy people across ages. Study results and limitations: Whereas aged donors had fewer naive CD4+ cells, long-lived donors had more of them and higher diversity.

J gave up 0 bases and V 6 bases, and 8 bases lay outside the gene matches. The CDR3 runs 15 residues. In germline, CDR1 is DFQATT, CDR2 SNEGSKA (reference sequence). It was with a sample-barcoded 5' primer and a J-beta primer mix that a second PCR of about 7 to 12 cycles was run. Per sample, CDR3-containing paired-end reads numbered at least 2.5 million. TCRdb recomputed calls from the 5' RACE reads with MiXCR, one row per CDR3 protein. The sample has a few hundred thousand distinct CDR3 sequences; roughly half are singletons. This sequence originates from a man between 60 and 70 years old in good health. Sample: blood. V and J are TRBV20-1 and TRBJ2-1, with 7 positions matching TRBD2. CDR3 in amino acids: CSAPRSGNSYNEQFF. The CDR3 DNA reads TGCAGTGCCCCAAGGAGCGGGAACTCCTACAATGAGCAGTTCTTC.